The following is a T cell receptor (beta chain) sequence with its context. Its antigen is currently not known. Counted from cysteine to phenylalanine, this CDR3 has 13 amino acids. Of the read, only the CDR3 DNA is kept; its 39 bases are in frame from base 1. The germline V gene gives CDR1 as SGDLS and CDR2 as YYNGEE. V and J lose 4 bases and 8 bases, and a span of 13 bases separates them. The cohort consisted of 600 to 700 healthy bone marrow donors. At the time of sampling, every cohort member was nominally healthy, though immune exposures that went unrecorded were likely present. The donor tested CMV seropositive and was one of the 289 seropositive cohort members. Each donor provided a peripheral blood sample, and peripheral blood mononuclear cells were used for TCR beta sequencing. The Qiagen DNeasy Blood Extraction Kit was used to extract genomic DNA from the blood cell samples. This entry is derived from a study of cytomegalovirus exposure and HLA in healthy donors (dated by TCRdb to 2017 to 2019). Broadly, across the study: In an earlier analysis of some 550 of the donors, 276 Gb of sequence data and approximately 120 million unique TCR beta sequences from 150 million to 200 million T cells were reported. Roughly 310 gigabases of sequencing data and tens of millions of unique TCR sequences were included in an early release covering roughly 600 HLA-typed donors. Of the roughly 390 genotyped donors, about 80% fell in the genetic ancestry cluster associated with self-reported Caucasian donors. The study aimed to test whether cataloging public T cell receptors could reveal signatures of past pathogen exposure. The study used immunosequencing to profile the T cell repertoires of 666 subjects and linked those repertoires to cytomegalovirus serostatus. A separate validation cohort of about 110 different subjects was used in addition to the 666-subject first cohort. To predict cytomegalovirus infection status, the study combined high-throughput TCR immunosequencing, statistical association of individual TCRs with disease status, and machine learning. A later analysis re-analyzed previously published TCR beta repertoires from 666 donors and added high-resolution HLA genotyping to study TCR occurrence patterns. Rather than using new phenotypic data, the later analysis identified candidate immune exposures from TCR beta sequences and from how often those sequences occurred across donors. An earlier analysis of approximately 630 of the donors applied high-throughput TCR beta sequencing to assess whether each TCR beta V gene segment acted as functional or pseudogenic. Donor age, sex, ethnicity and CMV serostatus were compiled together with the repertoire data. A later genetic analysis used genome-wide SNP genotypes for about 60% of the roughly 670 donors, treating that subset as a discovery cohort. All discovery cohort repertoires had been generated on a single sequencing platform. Both class I and class II loci were covered by HLA typing, at four-digit resolution. Typing coverage differed by locus: A, B, C, DRB1 and DQB1 were typed in about 620-640 donors, DQA1 in 522, DPA1 in 600 to 610, and DPB1 in roughly 470. Roughly 5 DR-DQ haplotypes were handled as single units for association and clustering, since linkage in the cohort was strong. Among 398 genotyped donors of the cohort, an average of around 220,000 unique TCR beta nucleotide sequences was sequenced per donor, of which 15% to 20% were non-productive. On the study overall, not on this receptor specifically: In a later analysis, several top co-occurrence clusters were reported to appear linked to parvovirus B19, influenza, CMV and Epstein-Barr virus. V-gene and J-gene trimming of TCR beta chains was associated with a missense DCLRE1C variant in a later genetic analysis, and the association was replicated in an independent cohort. Compared with the 666-donor mean, donors in an Asian-associated ancestry cluster had fewer N-insertions in productive TCRs, according to a later genetic analysis. Because counts were too low, seventeen rarely observed V segments, including chromosome 9 orphons, were left out of the earlier analysis of several hundred of the donors. Because some donors lacked HLA typing at each locus, the association tests relied only on the typed subset. A few of the identified cytomegalovirus-associated TCR beta chains were confirmed in vitro to be specific for cytomegalovirus antigens. Roughly uniform sequencing depth across donors was assumed in presence/absence analyses, although this assumption may not hold. According to a later analysis, TCR association rates differed among HLA loci, with DRB1 alleles showing the most associated TCRs and HLA-C alleles showing the fewest. At a false discovery rate of 0.05, a later analysis linked roughly 17,000 TCR beta sequences to specific HLA alleles. Strong co-occurrence of HLA alleles, especially DR and DQ, made assigning TCR associations to individual alleles difficult. A cluster of highly shared sequence variants was judged likely to represent a technical artifact of the sequencing pipeline. An earlier analysis of roughly 570 of the donors showed that most TCR beta V segments appeared in productive rearrangements either about 87% or about 30% of the time, which broadly matched IMGT annotations. The only immune exposure information available for the cohort was CMV serostatus. Most CMV-associated TCR beta chains appeared to be HLA-restricted in a later analysis, and the HLA associations seemed to be driven largely by CMV exposure. A further reported finding was that TCR beta sequences accurately predicted the HLA-A and HLA-B alleles for most subjects in the first cohort. While some public TCRs were present in many individuals, most TCR sequences turned up only very rarely across donors. A later analysis found that HLA-associated TCR beta chains were more clonally expanded and had lower generation probabilities than equally common non-associated chains. The authors suggested that the approach could potentially be generalized to other disease states and immunological phenotypes. Because the 87-base-pair reads could not distinguish some IMGT-functional V segments, including TRBV6-2 and TRBV6-3, those segments were excluded. Linkage disequilibrium might explain the correlated functional status among segregating V segments, but an unknown experimental factor could not be excluded. The study gave a list of under 200 TCR beta chains associated with cytomegalovirus. This cohort had only TCR beta chains sequenced, and the lack of alpha or paired-chain data limited which features could be detected. Cytomegalovirus status was reported to be diagnosed by the classifier with high specificity and sensitivity in both the original and validation cohorts.

Library generation was performed with the immunoSEQ multiplex PCR assay. For the multiplex PCR, a mixture combining 60 forward primers for TCR Vbeta segments and 13 reverse primers for TCR Jbeta segments was used. The CDR3 region of rearranged TCR beta genes was amplified from genomic DNA by a multiplex PCR assay. The Illumina HiSeq System was used to sequence the amplified TCR beta libraries as 87-base-pair reads. On the study's bioinformatics: Across the 640 or so repertoires, a later analysis counted 60 million to 90 million unique TCR beta chains, approximately 10 million of which were shared by at least two donors. Raw reads were error-corrected and collapsed into unique sequences by a nearest-neighbor algorithm in which closely related sequences were merged to remove PCR and sequencing errors. V, D and J gene segments were assigned by aligning CDR3 sequences to IMGT reference sequences. For a sequence to be retained, a match of at least six nucleotides to both a V gene segment and a J gene segment was required. Rearrangements were classified as productive when the CDR3 lacked stop codons and remained in frame with V and J, and all other rearrangements were classified as non-productive. Following IMGT convention, CDR3 was defined as the stretch from the second conserved V-encoded cysteine up to the conserved J-encoded phenylalanine. The earlier analysis of fewer than 750 of the donors excluded sequences that lacked an unambiguous match to a single V gene segment. In an earlier analysis of roughly 500 of the donors, V segments were called functional above 56.7% productive rearrangements and were called segregating when the between-donor standard deviation exceeded 5%. A statistical classification framework was built to diagnose cytomegalovirus status from the catalog of TCR beta chain sequences. In a later analysis, TCR nucleotide sequences were compared against IMGT/GENE-DB human TR gene sequences so that V and J genes could be assigned. A later analysis assigned CDR3 sequences and most-parsimonious VDJ recombination scenarios with the TCRdist pipeline. In a later analysis, each TCR beta chain was defined by its CDR3 amino acid sequence together with its V-gene family, and reads lacking a unique V-gene family were excluded. As a way to deal with suspected cross-contamination and a sequencing artifact, a later analysis dropped 450 to 700 nucleotide sequences that were highly shared and had low generation probability. In a later analysis, a clonal expansion index for each public chain was calculated from normalized within-repertoire ranks of inferred template counts. In a later analysis, generation probabilities were computed with a VDJ recombination model fitted to out-of-frame rearrangements, and the resulting probabilities were checked against IGoR. In a later analysis, hypergeometric tests were used to score TCR-TCR, TCR-HLA and TCR-CMV co-occurrence, with a repertoire-size bias correction applied to TCR pairs. In a later analysis, false discovery rates were estimated by permuting HLA or CMV assignments 20 times. In a later analysis, co-occurring TCRs were grouped with DBSCAN, and TCRdist sequence similarity was added when clustering was performed within HLA-allele-positive subsets. Co-occurrence clustering excluded repertoires with fewer than 30,000 or more than 120,000 public chains, plus five with anomalous nucleotide sharing. TCRdb limited this immuneACCESS table to in-frame rearrangements with V and J called. A share of clones is missing; checked studies link under half to unresolved V genes, and the rest is unexplained. For V, J and clone size, that table is used; D and trimming come from the DNA. The sample table includes some 51,000 clones. The leading ten clones occupy approximately 26% of the sample.

The sample was PBMCs. The sequence links TRBV9 to TRBJ1-3; no D gene is confidently identified. This clonotype originated in a man between 40 and 49 years old in good health and CMV-seropositive. The CDR3 is CASSLEGGHTIYF. The nucleotide sequence reads as follows: TGTGCCAGCAGCCTCGAGGGTGGGCACACCATATATTTT.